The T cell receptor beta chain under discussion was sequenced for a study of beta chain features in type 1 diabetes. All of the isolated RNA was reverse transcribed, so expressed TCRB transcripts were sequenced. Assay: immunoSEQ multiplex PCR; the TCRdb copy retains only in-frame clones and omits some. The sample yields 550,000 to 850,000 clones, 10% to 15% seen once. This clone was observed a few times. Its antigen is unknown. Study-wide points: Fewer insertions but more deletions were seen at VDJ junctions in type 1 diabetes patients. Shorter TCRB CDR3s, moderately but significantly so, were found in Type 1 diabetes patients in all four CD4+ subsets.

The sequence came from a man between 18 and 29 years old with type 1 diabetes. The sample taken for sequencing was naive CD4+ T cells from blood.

The CDR3 coding sequence is TGTGCCAGCAGCGTAGGAGTCTTGCCATATGGCTACACCTTC. Its protein is CASSVGVLPYGYTF. The chain couples TRBV9 to TRBJ1-2, with no clear D. This CDR3 has 14 amino acids. Germline assignment: CDR1 SGDLS and CDR2 YYNGEE. The V end lost 0 bases, the J end lost 5 bases, and 11 bases lay between the germline ends.